This T cell receptor (beta chain) was identified in a study of cytomegalovirus exposure and HLA in healthy donors. Study-wide findings and caveats: Listed as cytomegalovirus-associated were about 160 TCR beta chains. Subsequent analysis of the approximately 130 validation repertoires found a tendency for first-cohort TCR clusters to co-occur. Most TCR sequences were rare, but some public TCRs occurred in many donors.

To note about this clone: Its antigen is not known.

This CDR3 is 14 amino acids long. Trimming cost V 5 bases and J 0 bases; bases outside gene matches: 2. Germline CDR1 is MNHEY and CDR2 is SMNVEV (reference sequence). Sequenced by immunoSEQ multiplex PCR; TCRdb stores in-frame clones only, minus some. The sample has 230,000 or so clones; 80% to 90% are singletons. The V and J genes are TRBV27 and TRBJ2-7; TRBD1 matches 9 bases. The origin of this receptor is a woman between 18 and 29 years old in good health and CMV-seronegative. The sequenced sample consisted of PBMCs. CDR3 nucleotides: TGTGCCAGCAGTCGGACAGGGGTCTCCTACGAGCAGTACTTC. This sequence encodes CASSRTGVSYEQYF.